The clone carrying this TCR beta chain was counted many times. Its cognate antigen is unknown. TCR cDNA, made by 5'RACE template switching, carried an added universal primer site and UMIs. TCRdb processed the 5' RACE reads anew with MiXCR; each CDR3 protein has one entry. The sample contains about 68,000 distinct CDR3 sequences, approximately 7% of which appear only once. This sample stems from a study of T cells after yellow fever vaccination. Broader study findings: Any FACS-sorted repertoire could hold abundant clonotypes that contaminate it from the bulk population. Post-booster reappearance was seen for most primary-vaccination clones (around 96% CD4, roughly 91% CD8).

The CDR3 sequence is 15 residues long. V lost 3 bases and J lost 1, with 12 bases in between. The germline CDR1 and CDR2 sequences are SGHTA and FQGNSA. The sequence was collected from a man between 18 and 29 years old who received the YFV17D yellow fever vaccine. The sequences come from CD8+ T cells sorted from PBMCs, collected more than 40 days after the first yellow fever vaccination. The gene calls are TRBV7-2 and TRBJ2-5, with D unclear. The CDR3 region is CASSFWPAVQETQYF. CDR3 coding DNA: TGTGCCAGCAGCTTCTGGCCCGCGGTCCAAGAGACCCAGTACTTC.